This entry lists 32 T cell receptor beta chains sequenced from one sample in a study of radiation and T cells in renal cell carcinoma. Profiling relied on immunoSEQ multiplex PCR, and the TCRdb table lists in-frame clones only, not all of them. The table lists under 100,000 clones, around four fifths of them singletons, with roughly 8.8% in the top ten. Time point given: blood 4 weeks post-SBRT, at nephrectomy. Treatment given: 15 Gy SBRT to primary tumor, nephrectomy 4 weeks later. The starting material was blood, obtained from a patient whose treatment included radiotherapy and nephrectomy. The receptors derive from a man aged 50 or older with renal cell carcinoma.

The chain uses TRBV2 and TRBJ1-5; D is unresolved. V lost 3 bases to trimming and J lost 0 bases, with 6 bases between them. The CDR3 extends over 14 amino acids. The germline V gene has CDR1 SNHLY and CDR2 FYNNEI. The DNA for the CDR3 is TGTGCCAGCAGTGATTTGAGTAGCAATCAGCCCCAGCATTTT. It specifies CASSDLSSNQPQHF.

This chain joins TRBV20-1 and TRBJ2-1; D possibly corresponds to TRBD2 (5 bases). This CDR3 spans 11 amino acids. CDR1 DFQATT and CDR2 SNEGSKA come from the germline V gene (reference sequence). Trimming pared 6 bases from V and 4 bases from J, leaving 7 bases between. The CDR3 nucleotides read TGCAGTGCCCGGGGATACAATGAGCAGTTCTTC. It is translated as CSARGYNEQFF.

This clone came up a few times. The rearrangement uses TRBV7-3 and TRBJ2-1; TRBD1 matches 8 bases. Germline V CDR1 and CDR2: SGHTA, FQGTGA. CDR3 length: 16 amino acids. The trim removed 3 bases at V and 1 base at J, leaving 5 bases unmatched. The DNA of the CDR3 is TGTGCCAGCAGCTTGACAGGGGTAGTGTCCTACAATGAGCAGTTCTTC. It translates to CASSLTGVVSYNEQFF.

With regard to this clone: Compared with germline, one end of the junction differs, possibly owing to a read error. This chain connects TRBV5-1 to TRBJ2-6; TRBD2 is a possible D gene (6 bases). The CDR3 sequence is 15 residues long. Per the germline V gene, CDR1 is SGHRS and CDR2 is YFSETQ. The CDR3 region is CASRLEGSGANVLTF. The CDR3 DNA follows: TGCGCCAGCAGGTTGGAGGGTAGTGGGGCCAACGTCCTGACTTTC.

The chain uses TRBV7-8 and TRBJ1-2; D is perhaps TRBD1 (5 bases). The V gene's germline CDR1 is SGHVS and CDR2 FQNEAQ. Trimming stripped 3 bases from V and 3 bases from J, with 5 bases between. This CDR3 has 12 residues. The CDR3 nucleotides read TGTGCCAGCAGCTTGACAGACTATGGCTACACCTTC. Translated: CASSLTDYGYTF.

In its sample, this clone was seen once. The rearrangement joins TRBV19 to TRBJ2-1; the D gene is possibly TRBD1 (5 bases). The CDR3 is made up of 14 amino acids. V lost 6 bases, J lost 11 bases, and 20 bases lay in between. Germline V CDR1 and CDR2: LNHDA, SQIVND (reference sequence). CDR3 bases: TGTGCCAGTAGGGTGATAGGGGTCCCAGAGAAGCAGTTCTTC. Protein sequence: CASRVIGVPEKQFF.

V and J are TRBV19 and TRBJ1-3; D gene unclear. The V gene's germline CDR1 is LNHDA and CDR2 SQIVND (reference sequence). The CDR3 has 15 residues. Trimming stripped 3 bases from V and 0 bases from J, with 9 bases between. CDR3 sequence (DNA): TGTGCCAGTAGTATCGGCCCAAGCTCTGGAAACACCATATATTTT. Translation gives CASSIGPSSGNTIYF.

This clone has only one observation. V is TRBV6-5 and J is TRBJ1-1; 12 bases line up with TRBD1. V shed 7 bases and J 4 bases; nucleotides not matched to a gene: 7. This CDR3 region has 15 residues. Germline CDR1 MNHEY, CDR2 SVGAGI. CDR3 loop: CASKRDRGRITEAFF. As DNA, the CDR3 is TGTGCCAGCAAACGGGACAGGGGGCGAATCACTGAAGCTTTCTTT.

The rearrangement uses TRBV7-6 and TRBJ2-7; D not certain. V gave up 0 bases and J gave up 3 bases, with 6 bases separating them. The CDR3 is 13 residues long. The germline gives CDR1 SGHVS, CDR2 FNYEAQ. Here the CDR3 DNA reads TGTGCCAGCAGCTTAGCGACGAGCTACGAGCAGTACTTC. It yields the protein CASSLATSYEQYF.

This rearrangement joins TRBV5-4 to TRBJ2-2, with 7 bases identical to TRBD2. This CDR3 has 16 residues. Germline CDR1 SGHNT, CDR2 YYREEE (reference sequence). The trim removed 4 bases at V and 3 bases at J, leaving 9 bases unmatched. CDR3 protein: CASSRGRGRDTGELFF. Here the CDR3 DNA reads TGTGCCAGCAGCCGGGGGAGGGGCCGAGACACCGGGGAGCTGTTTTTT.

V usage is TRBV5-1 and J usage is TRBJ2-7; perhaps TRBD1 as D (6 bases). This CDR3 is built from 14 residues. Looked up from germline, CDR1 is SGHRS and CDR2 is YFSETQ. V lost 4 bases and J lost 5, with 16 bases in between. The CDR3 DNA sequence: TGCGCCAGCAGCCCTCAGGGACATTCGAACGAGCAGTACTTC. Its translation is CASSPQGHSNEQYF.

The rearrangement links TRBV7-2 to TRBJ1-6; D gene unclear. Deletions cut 11 bases from V and 9 bases from J, with 23 bases between. Germline V gene sequence: CDR1 SGHTA, CDR2 FQGNSA. The CDR3 is 15 amino acids. As DNA, the CDR3 is TGTGCCTGTTCGGACGGTCCCCCAGGCAGTTCACCCCTCCACTTT. It specifies CACSDGPPGSSPLHF.

The rearrangement links TRBV2 to TRBJ2-5; 8 nucleotides line up with TRBD2. Per the germline V gene, CDR1 is SNHLY and CDR2 is FYNNEI. V was clipped by 2 bases and J by 11 bases; unmatched bases: 10. The length of the CDR3 is 14 residues. The CDR3 bases are TGTGCCAGCAGTGAAAGGGCGGGGGGCCCCTGGCAGTACTTC. Translation: CASSERAGGPWQYF.

The chain recombines TRBV2 with TRBJ2-2; tentatively, D is TRBD1 or TRBD2 (6 bases each). Germline V gene data show CDR1 as SNHLY and CDR2 as FYNNEI. Deletions cut 10 bases from V and 0 bases from J, with 24 bases between. The CDR3 length is 18 residues. The CDR3 coding sequence is TGTGCCATAAGCGGGCTGGGCAGGGGACATTCGAACACCGGGGAGCTGTTTTTT. Protein product: CAISGLGRGHSNTGELFF.

The chain has TRBV1 and TRBJ1-5. TRBV1 is termed a pseudogene. The CDR3 length is 18 residues. CDR3 in amino acids: CTSSQGIWVGVFNQPQHF. The CDR3 region has the DNA TGCACCAGCAGCCAGGGAATTTGGGTCGGGGTTTTCAATCAGCCCCAGCATTTT.

This clone has just one count. Other DNA sequences from this sample encode an identical CDR3 as well. The CDR3 is CASSYSLTGELFF. The DNA of the CDR3 is TGTGCCAGCAGTTACTCCCTCACCGGGGAGCTGTTTTTT. The gene calls are TRBV6-6 and TRBJ2-2; no clear D. V lost 0 bases, J lost 4 bases, and 3 bases lay in between. The CDR3 is 13 amino acids. CDR1 MNHNY and CDR2 SVGAGI come from the germline V gene (reference sequence).

The J gene is TRBJ1-1, the V gene TRBV19; D gene unclear. From germline, CDR1 is LNHDA and CDR2 SQIVND (reference sequence). The V end was cut by 10 bases, the J end by 6 bases, with 18 bases between. The CDR3 consists of 13 residues. The CDR3 nucleotides are TGTGCCACCACCAGGCGGGGTCGTTCTGAAGCTTTCTTT. Protein product: CATTRRGRSEAFF.

The rearrangement uses TRBV30 and TRBJ1-6, with no clear D. Per the germline V gene, CDR1 is GTSNPN and CDR2 is SVGIG (reference sequence). The CDR3 has 14 residues. Trimming removed 0 bases at V and 7 bases at J, with 10 bases between. CDR3 sequence: CAWSVPGLNSPLHF. CDR3 nucleotides: TGTGCCTGGAGTGTACCCGGCTTGAATTCACCCCTCCACTTT.

J is TRBJ1-2 and V is TRBV2, with D possibly being TRBD1 (5 bases). The CDR3 length is 12 residues. Germline CDR1 is SNHLY and CDR2 is FYNNEI. Trimming stripped 1 base from V and 8 bases from J, with 8 bases between. Written as DNA, the CDR3 is TGTGCCAGCAGTGAAGTTGGGACCGGCTACACCTTC. The encoded protein is CASSEVGTGYTF.

The count of this clone is one. The chain links TRBV14 to TRBJ2-1, with D perhaps matching TRBD1 or TRBD2 (6 bases each). V lost 4 bases to trimming and J lost 11 bases, with 21 bases between them. CDR3 length: 15 residues. The germline gives CDR1 SGHDN, CDR2 FVKESK. The CDR3 DNA is TGTGCCAGCAGCCGACTAGGGGGGCAGGTAGAAAAGCAGTTCTTC. It specifies CASSRLGGQVEKQFF.

The gene calls are TRBV10-3 and TRBJ2-5; no definite D call. The CDR3 sequence is 13 residues long. The germline V gene has CDR1 ENHRY and CDR2 SYGVKD. The V gene lost 4 bases and the J gene lost 5 bases, with 11 bases spanning the gap. CDR3 bases: TGTGCCATCAGTGCGCTAGGTTCGGAGACCCAGTACTTC. Protein sequence: CAISALGSETQYF.

The chain links TRBV5-4 to TRBJ2-7; TRBD2 might be the D (5 bases). The length of the CDR3 is 13 residues. The V gene's germline CDR1 is SGHNT and CDR2 YYREEE (reference sequence). V was shortened by 3 bases and J by 4 bases, with 11 bases between the two germline ends. Here the CDR3 DNA reads TGTGCCAGCAGCTGGGGAGCTACTTACGAGCAGTACTTC. This sequence encodes CASSWGATYEQYF. Looking up the rest from reference TRBV5-4 and TRBJ2-7 gives the full variable domain: ETGVTQSPTHLIKTRGQQVTLRCSSQSGHNTVSWYQQALGQGPQFIFQYYREEENGRGNFPPRFSGLQFPNYSSELNVNALELDDSALYLCASSWGATYEQYFGPGTRLTVT.

The chain uses TRBV2 and TRBJ2-1; perhaps TRBD2 as D (6 bases). V lost 5 bases, J lost 4 bases, and 6 bases lay in between. CDR1 is SNHLY, CDR2 FYNNEI, per germline. The CDR3 totals 12 residues. The CDR3 spells CASSRGYNEQFF. The DNA for the CDR3 is TGTGCCAGCAGTCGGGGGTACAATGAGCAGTTCTTC.

The chain couples TRBV19 to TRBJ2-4; 8 bases fit TRBD1. The CDR3 loop spans 12 amino acids. With 9 bases clipped from V and 9 bases from J, the junction kept 7 bases outside the gene matches. CDR1 and CDR2 (germline): LNHDA, SQIVND (reference sequence). The DNA of the CDR3 is TGTGCCAGCGGACAGGGTGGGGGCATTCAGTACTTC. This codes for CASGQGGGIQYF.

J is TRBJ2-2 and V is TRBV27; D may be TRBD2 (6 bases). Trimming shortened V by 6 bases and J by 1 base, and 12 bases separated the two germline ends. Germline-derived CDR1 and CDR2 are MNHEY and SMNVEV (reference sequence). The length of the CDR3 is 15 residues. The CDR3 DNA reads TGTGCCAGCAGGAGGGTTAGCGGGAACACCGGGGAGCTGTTTTTT. It encodes CASRRVSGNTGELFF.

The J gene is TRBJ2-7, the V gene TRBV27, with a possible D match to TRBD2 (6 bases). V was clipped by 6 bases and J by 3 bases, with 18 bases between them. CDR1 and CDR2 from the germline V gene are MNHEY and SMNVEV (reference sequence). This CDR3 comprises 15 residues. Here the CDR3 DNA reads TGTGCCAGCAGACCTTCTAGCGCCCCAGACTACGAGCAGTACTTC. This translates into CASRPSSAPDYEQYF.

The chain couples TRBV6-6 to TRBJ2-6; TRBD1 matches at 11 bases. The junction had 5 bases not matched to a gene; V was cut back by 10 bases and J by 3 bases. CDR3 size: 15 residues. Germline V lookup: CDR1 MNHNY, CDR2 SVGAGI (reference sequence). The CDR3 loop reads CATGQGAVGANVLTF. The CDR3 DNA is TGTGCCACCGGACAGGGGGCTGTTGGGGCCAACGTCCTGACTTTC.

The rearrangement joins TRBV4-1 to TRBJ2-1, with D perhaps TRBD2 (6 bases). The CDR3 spans 19 residues. Per the germline V gene, CDR1 is MGHRA and CDR2 is YSYEKL. Trimming removed 0 bases at V and 6 bases at J, with 24 bases between. The CDR3 bases are TGCGCCAGCAGCCAAGATTCCCTTAGTCTGGTAGCGGACATCAATGAGCAGTTCTTC. Encoded protein: CASSQDSLSLVADINEQFF.

The rearrangement joins TRBV5-6 to TRBJ2-3; 12 nucleotides align to TRBD2. V was pared by 4 bases and J by 3 bases, with 12 bases of the junction left unmatched. Per germline, CDR1 SGHDT and CDR2 YYEEEE. The CDR3 is 18 amino acids. The CDR3: CASSTPVASGRGTDTQYF. Here the CDR3 DNA reads TGTGCCAGCAGCACCCCTGTGGCTAGCGGGAGGGGGACAGATACGCAGTATTTT. Complete variable domain (other parts from reference TRBV5-6 and TRBJ2-3): DAGVTQSPTHLIKTRGQQVTLRCSPKSGHDTVSWYQQALGQGPQFIFQYYEEEERQRGNFPDRFSGHQFPNYSSELNVNALLLGDSALYLCASSTPVASGRGTDTQYFGPGTRLTVL.

V gene TRBV14 combines with J gene TRBJ2-7; possibly TRBD1 for D (5 bases). The germline gives CDR1 SGHDN, CDR2 FVKESK. V lost 2 bases and J 3 bases, leaving 14 bases between the germline ends. This CDR3 is built from 15 residues. Here the CDR3 DNA reads TGTGCCAGCAGCCAAAAGGGGTTTGGTTTCTACGAGCAGTACTTC. This codes for CASSQKGFGFYEQYF.

V is TRBV6-1 and J is TRBJ2-3; TRBD2 agrees at 11 bases. The CDR3 totals 15 residues. Germline trimming cut 4 bases from V and 8 bases from J; bases unmatched to any gene: 8. Germline V gene data show CDR1 as MNHNS and CDR2 as SASEGT. The CDR3 protein is CASSVLAGGPPTQYF. DNA for the CDR3: TGTGCCAGCAGTGTTTTAGCGGGAGGGCCGCCTACGCAGTATTTT.

This clone was seen only once. The chain couples TRBV27 to TRBJ2-5; tentatively, D is TRBD1 (5 bases). Germline V gene sequence: CDR1 MNHEY, CDR2 SMNVEV (reference sequence). V was pared by 5 bases and J by 1 base, with 17 bases between. The CDR3 is 16 residues long. The CDR3 DNA follows: TGTGCCAGCAGTCCCTGGGGATTAAGGGGCCAAGAGACCCAGTACTTC. This codes for CASSPWGLRGQETQYF.